Below, 9 T cell receptor beta chains from the same sample are listed, as sequenced in a study of cytomegalovirus exposure and HLA in healthy donors. The PCR had 60 Vbeta and 13 Jbeta primers. Assay: immunoSEQ multiplex PCR; the TCRdb copy retains only in-frame clones and omits some. The repertoire holds about 160,000 clones, 82% seen once, with more than 8% in the top ten. The source material was PBMCs. The source is a male donor in good health and CMV-seropositive.

In its sample, this clone was seen a few times. The chain uses TRBV6-5 and TRBJ1-1; possible D gene TRBD1, 5 bases. The V end lost 4 bases, the J end lost 1 base, and 7 bases lay between the germline ends. This CDR3 is built from 13 residues. Germline V lookup: CDR1 MNHEY, CDR2 SVGAGI. CDR3 protein: CASSLTANTEAFF. The CDR3 nucleotides read TGTGCCAGCAGTTTGACAGCGAACACTGAAGCTTTCTTT.

This clone showed up just a few times. V usage is TRBV5-1 and J usage is TRBJ1-2; D remains unclear. Germline CDR1 SGHRS, CDR2 YFSETQ. V lost 0 bases, J lost 3 bases, and 12 bases lay in between. The CDR3 is made up of 15 amino acids. The CDR3 is CASSLEEGWDYGYTF. Here the CDR3 DNA reads TGCGCCAGCAGCTTGGAAGAGGGCTGGGACTATGGCTACACCTTC. Supplemented by reference TRBV5-1 and TRBJ1-2, the full variable domain reads KAGVTQTPRYLIKTRGQQVTLSCSPISGHRSVSWYQQTPGQGLQFLFEYFSETQRNKGNFPGRFSGRQFSNSRSEMNVSTLELGDSALYLCASSLEEGWDYGYTFGSGTRLTVV.

The chain has TRBV27 and TRBJ2-7; 8 bases line up with TRBD1. Germline CDR1 MNHEY, CDR2 SMNVEV (reference sequence). This CDR3 comprises 13 residues. The trim removed 3 bases at V and 7 bases at J, leaving 5 bases unmatched. The CDR3 DNA follows: TGTGCCAGCAGTTTCCCAGGGGGCAATGAGCAGTACTTC. Its translation is CASSFPGGNEQYF.

V usage is TRBV19 and J usage is TRBJ1-2; 8 bases line up with TRBD1. The CDR3 totals 17 residues. J lost 0 bases, V lost 7 bases, and 13 bases had no gene match. CDR1 and CDR2 (germline): LNHDA, SQIVND (reference sequence). The CDR3 DNA reads TGTGCCAGTAAAAGAGATGCAGGGGGCGCAGCTAACTATGGCTACACCTTC. Translating gives CASKRDAGGAANYGYTF.

The chain has TRBV9 and TRBJ1-1; D gene unclear. The V end lost 4 bases, the J end lost 1 base, and 14 bases lay between the germline ends. The CDR3 length is 15 residues. From germline, CDR1 is SGDLS and CDR2 YYNGEE. Here the CDR3 reads CASSLAPAGNTEAFF. CDR3 coding DNA: TGTGCCAGCAGCTTAGCCCCCGCCGGGAACACTGAAGCTTTCTTT. The variable domain in full, with the rest retrieved from reference TRBV9 and TRBJ1-1, is DSGVTQTPKHLITATGQRVTLRCSPRSGDLSVYWYQQSLDQGLQFLIQYYNGEERAKGNILERFSAQQFPDLHSELNLSSLELGDSALYFCASSLAPAGNTEAFFGQGTRLTVV.

The J gene is TRBJ2-6, the V gene TRBV5-6, with a tentative D call TRBD1 (6 bases). This CDR3 is 15 amino acids long. Germline lookup yields CDR1 SGHDT and CDR2 YYEEEE. Deletions cut 4 bases from V and 1 base from J, with 9 bases between. Here the CDR3 reads CASSPQGSGANVLTF. CDR3 DNA sequence: TGTGCCAGCAGCCCACAGGGTTCTGGGGCCAACGTCCTGACTTTC.

This rearrangement joins TRBV5-4 to TRBJ2-1; weak D call: TRBD2 (5 bases). Germline assignment: CDR1 SGHNT and CDR2 YYREEE (reference sequence). This CDR3 spans 15 amino acids. The V end lost 0 bases, the J end lost 4 bases, and 11 bases lay between the germline ends. CDR3 residues: CASSLDLGGYNEQFF. The CDR3 nucleotides are TGTGCCAGCAGCTTGGATTTAGGAGGTTACAATGAGCAGTTCTTC.

The rearrangement uses TRBV5-1 and TRBJ2-2; D ambiguous. CDR3 length equals 14 residues. V lost 4 bases to trimming and J lost 2 bases, with 9 bases between them. Germline lookup yields CDR1 SGHRS and CDR2 YFSETQ. CDR3 sequence (DNA): TGCGCCAGCAGCCTAGACGGAAACACCGGGGAGCTGTTTTTT. This gives the protein CASSLDGNTGELFF.

V and J are TRBV28 and TRBJ1-2, with TRBD1 as a possible D gene (5 bases). Germline V lookup: CDR1 MDHEN, CDR2 SYDVKM. V was cut by 5 bases and J by 4 bases, with 17 bases left in between. The CDR3 is made up of 15 amino acids. CDR3 protein: CASSPGAGNAYGYTF. Written as DNA, the CDR3 is TGTGCCAGCAGTCCTGGGGCAGGGAACGCCTATGGCTACACCTTC.